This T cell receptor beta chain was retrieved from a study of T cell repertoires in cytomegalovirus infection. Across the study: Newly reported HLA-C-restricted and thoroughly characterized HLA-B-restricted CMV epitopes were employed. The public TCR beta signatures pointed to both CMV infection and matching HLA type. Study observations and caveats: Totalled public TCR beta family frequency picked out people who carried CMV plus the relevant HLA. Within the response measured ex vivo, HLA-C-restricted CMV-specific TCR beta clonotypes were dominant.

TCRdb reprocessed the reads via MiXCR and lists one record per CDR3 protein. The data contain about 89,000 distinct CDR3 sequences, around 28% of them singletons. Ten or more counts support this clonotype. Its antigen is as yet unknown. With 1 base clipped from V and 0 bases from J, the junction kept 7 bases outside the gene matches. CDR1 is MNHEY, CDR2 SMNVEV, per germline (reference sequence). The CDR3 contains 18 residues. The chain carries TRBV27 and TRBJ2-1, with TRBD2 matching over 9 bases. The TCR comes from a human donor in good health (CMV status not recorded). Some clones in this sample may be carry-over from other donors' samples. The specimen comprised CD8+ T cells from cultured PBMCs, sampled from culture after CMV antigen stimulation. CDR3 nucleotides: TGTGCCAGCAGTTTATGGGCGGCTAGCGGGGCCTCCTACAATGAGCAGTTCTTC. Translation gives CASSLWAASGASYNEQFF.